The TCR beta chain described here comes from a study of cytomegalovirus exposure and HLA in healthy donors. Germline-derived CDR1 and CDR2 are GTSNPN and SVGIG (reference sequence). The V end was cut by 0 bases, the J end by 4 bases, with 12 bases between. The CDR3 is 14 residues long. Study conclusions and caveats: Within the data, a cluster of highly shared sequence variants was likely a sequencing artifact. Highest at DRB1 and lowest at HLA-C, TCR association rates differed among HLA loci in a later analysis. Data from an earlier analysis indicated that most TCR beta V segments were productive either about 87% or about 30% of the time. Available immune exposure information covered CMV serostatus only.

PCR was performed using 60 Vbeta and 13 Jbeta primers. Profiling relied on immunoSEQ multiplex PCR, and the TCRdb table lists in-frame clones only, not all of them. The data show 85,000 to 130,000 clones, 70% to 85% seen once. Comment on this clone: What it binds is unknown.

The sample consisted of PBMCs. The chain employs TRBV30 and TRBJ1-2; perhaps TRBD1 as D (5 bases). The sequence was collected from a woman younger than 30 in good health and CMV-seropositive. This chain's CDR3 is CAWSVSSGLYGYTF. In nucleotides, the CDR3 is TGTGCCTGGAGTGTTTCCTCGGGACTCTATGGCTACACCTTC.